This entry features one TCR beta chain sequence. Its specificity is not known. The sample comes from a study of cytomegalovirus exposure and HLA in healthy donors. Whole-study results and caveats: Most TCR beta V segments were productive about 87% or about 30% of the time in an earlier analysis. Some TCR beta chains (164 of them) were listed as cytomegalovirus-associated.

V lost 1 base and J 4 bases, leaving 10 bases between the germline ends. This CDR3 is built from 14 residues. Germline assignment: CDR1 SGHVS and CDR2 FQNEAQ. Primers included in the PCR were 60 Vbeta and 13 Jbeta primers. The repertoire was sequenced with immunoSEQ multiplex PCR; TCRdb's copy has only in-frame clones and lacks some. This table has some 110,000 clones, around 83% appearing once. The source material was PBMCs. The rearrangement links TRBV7-8 to TRBJ1-1; the D is unclear. The source is a man aged 30-40 years in good health and CMV-seropositive. The CDR3 nucleotides read TGTGCCAGCAGCTTAGGTCATCCAGGCACTGAAGCTTTCTTT. It codes for CASSLGHPGTEAFF. The whole variable domain, remainder taken from reference TRBV7-8 and TRBJ1-1, is GAGVSQSPRYKVAKRGQDVALRCDPISGHVSLFWYQQALGQGPEFLTYFQNEAQLDKSGLPSDRFFAERPEGSVSTLKIQRTQQEDSAVYLCASSLGHPGTEAFFGQGTRLTVV.